What follows are 22 T cell receptor beta chains derived from one specimen sequenced in a study of cytomegalovirus exposure and HLA in healthy donors. 60 Vbeta and 13 Jbeta primers were used in PCR. Clones were sequenced by immunoSEQ multiplex PCR, and TCRdb holds only the in-frame ones, with some missing. The data show a few hundred thousand clones, about 81% seen once. The sample taken for sequencing was PBMCs. These TCRs come from a woman aged 60 to 75 in good health and CMV-seropositive.

The chain recombines TRBV9 with TRBJ2-1, with D perhaps TRBD2 (6 bases). Germline CDR1 is SGDLS and CDR2 is YYNGEE. The CDR3 spans 16 residues. Trimming removed 2 bases at V and 0 bases at J, with 12 bases between. The CDR3 DNA is TGTGCCAGCAGCGTCGGGGGTCGAAGCTCCTACAATGAGCAGTTCTTC. Its protein product is CASSVGGRSSYNEQFF. Supplemented by reference TRBV9 and TRBJ2-1, the full variable domain reads DSGVTQTPKHLITATGQRVTLRCSPRSGDLSVYWYQQSLDQGLQFLIQYYNGEERAKGNILERFSAQQFPDLHSELNLSSLELGDSALYFCASSVGGRSSYNEQFFGPGTRLTVL.

V and J are TRBV7-3 and TRBJ2-7; 8 bases match TRBD2. CDR1 and CDR2 from the germline V gene are SGHTA and FQGTGA. The CDR3 totals 15 residues. V gave up 4 bases and J gave up 0 bases; unmatched junction bases: 5. CDR3 sequence: CASSSSGTSSYEQYF. The CDR3 nucleotides are TGTGCCAGCAGCTCGTCCGGGACTAGCTCCTACGAGCAGTACTTC.

This clone was seen more than once but under ten times. The chain couples TRBV25-1 to TRBJ2-1, with 8 bases lining up with TRBD2. This CDR3 has 15 amino acids. V was clipped by 6 bases and J by 2 bases; unmatched bases: 6. Germline V CDR1 and CDR2: MGHDK, SYGVNS. DNA of the CDR3: TGTGCCAGCAGCTCAGCGGGAGAACCCTACAATGAGCAGTTCTTC. Protein product: CASSSAGEPYNEQFF.

For this clone: Germline and junction disagree at one end, which may indicate a read error. This rearrangement joins TRBV7-9 to TRBJ2-6, with D possibly TRBD1 on 6 matching bases. The CDR3 runs to 16 residues. Germline values: CDR1 SEHNR, CDR2 FQNEAQ (reference sequence). The CDR3 DNA sequence: TGTTCCAGCAGCTTGGGGGCGCTCTCTGGGGCCAACGTCCTGACTTTC. It codes for CSSSLGALSGANVLTF.

The chain joins TRBV18 to TRBJ1-2, with D unresolved. Looked up from germline, CDR1 is KGHSH and CDR2 is LQKENI. V was pared by 6 bases and J by 7 bases, with 12 bases between. The CDR3 is made up of 12 amino acids. The CDR3 sequence is CASSPRLGGYTF. CDR3 nucleotide sequence: TGTGCCAGCTCCCCTAGACTGGGTGGCTACACCTTC.

The rearrangement uses TRBV11-2 and TRBJ2-7, with TRBD2 identical over 11 bases. Germline CDR1 is SGHAT and CDR2 is FQNNGV. V shed 4 bases, J shed 6 bases, and the junction held 5 bases outside the gene matches. CDR3 size: 14 residues. CDR3 nucleotides: TGTGCCAGCAGCTCCCTAGCGGGAGGTCTCGAGCAGTACTTC. It specifies CASSSLAGGLEQYF.

CDR3 bases: TGTGCCACCCAGACAGTATCCTACGAGCAGTACTTC. It encodes CATQTVSYEQYF. This sequence joins TRBV10-3 and TRBJ2-7; the D gene is possibly TRBD1 (5 bases). The CDR3 has 12 amino acids. The ends were cut back, 10 bases at V and 1 base at J, with 11 bases in the middle. Germline V gives CDR1 ENHRY, CDR2 SYGVKD.

The chain employs TRBV7-2 and TRBJ2-1, with 8 bases identical to TRBD2. CDR3 length: 16 amino acids. CDR1 is SGHTA and CDR2 is FQGNSA in the germline V gene. V was clipped by 1 base and J by 4 bases; unmatched bases: 6. The CDR3 protein is CASSLGAGEPYNEQFF. As DNA, the CDR3 is TGTGCCAGCAGCTTAGGAGCGGGAGAACCTTACAATGAGCAGTTCTTC.

This chain links TRBV7-9 with TRBJ2-5, with TRBD2 matching over 9 bases. Losses at the gene ends were 3 bases for V and 4 bases for J; bases not matched to a gene: 9. The germline V gene has CDR1 SEHNR and CDR2 FQNEAQ (reference sequence). CDR3 length equals 16 residues. In nucleotides, the CDR3 is TGTGCCAGCAGCTTCTCCAGCGGGGGGTTGTTAGAGACCCAGTACTTC. This codes for CASSFSSGGLLETQYF.

J is TRBJ2-7 and V is TRBV5-4; a weak D match, TRBD2 (6 bases). Germline assignment: CDR1 SGHNT and CDR2 YYREEE (reference sequence). V dropped 3 bases and J dropped 3 bases, with 19 bases sitting between them. CDR3 size: 16 residues. CDR3 in amino acids: CASSWGGAGSLYEQYF. CDR3 nucleotide sequence: TGTGCCAGCAGCTGGGGCGGGGCGGGATCTCTCTACGAGCAGTACTTC.

The rearrangement links TRBV6-5 to TRBJ2-7; no clear D. With 0 bases removed from V and 0 bases from J, the gap between germline ends came to 12 bases. This CDR3 is 16 amino acids long. CDR1 and CDR2 from the germline V gene are MNHEY and SVGAGI. CDR3 sequence: CASSYSSGLVSYEQYF. In nucleotides, the CDR3 is TGTGCCAGCAGTTACTCTTCCGGTCTAGTCTCCTACGAGCAGTACTTC.

This clone showed up just once. The rearrangement uses TRBV5-1 and TRBJ2-7, with D tentatively TRBD1 (7 bases). The V gene's germline CDR1 is SGHRS and CDR2 YFSETQ. V lost 2 bases, J lost 3 bases, and 18 bases lay in between. The CDR3 runs to 16 residues. The CDR3, as DNA: TGCGCCAGCAGCTTTTCCAGGACAGGAGGGGGCTACGAGCAGTACTTC. Its protein product is CASSFSRTGGGYEQYF.

Details on this clone: A junction end diverges from the germline sequence, so it may reflect a read error. The sample carries other DNA sequences with the same CDR3. The chain uses TRBV5-1 and TRBJ2-6; TRBD2 is a possible D gene (6 bases). Per the germline V gene, CDR1 is SGHRS and CDR2 is YFSETQ. The CDR3 is 16 residues long. In DNA, the CDR3 is TGCGCCAGCAGCTTAAATACGGGAGCTGGGGCCAATGTCCTGACTTTC. Translating gives CASSLNTGAGANVLTF. The full variable domain, with the rest looked up from reference TRBV5-1 and TRBJ2-6, is KAGVTQTPRYLIKTRGQQVTLSCSPISGHRSVSWYQQTPGQGLQFLFEYFSETQRNKGNFPGRFSGRQFSNSRSEMNVSTLELGDSALYLCASSLNTGAGANVLTFGAGSRLTVL.

The rearrangement uses TRBV19 and TRBJ2-2; D remains ambiguous. CDR1 is LNHDA and CDR2 is SQIVND in the germline V gene (reference sequence). The V end was cut by 6 bases, the J end by 8 bases, with 10 bases between. The length of the CDR3 is 12 residues. Written as DNA, the CDR3 is TGTGCCAGTAGGCCTGACTGGGGGGAGCTGTTTTTT. It is translated as CASRPDWGELFF.

The rearrangement links TRBV2 to TRBJ2-4; D is possibly TRBD1 (6 bases). This CDR3 region has 14 residues. Trimming left V 4 bases short and J 0 bases short, with 7 bases between. Germline values: CDR1 SNHLY, CDR2 FYNNEI. The CDR3 is CASSVRGAKNIQYF. DNA of the CDR3: TGTGCCAGCAGTGTCAGGGGAGCCAAAAACATTCAGTACTTC.

A remark on this clone: One end of the junction fails to match germline, which may point to a read error. CDR3 sequence (DNA): TGTTCCAGCAGCCTAAAGGGGGGGGATGAAAAACTGTTTTTT. This encodes CSSSLKGGDEKLFF. The chain is built from TRBV7-9 and TRBJ1-4, with D maybe TRBD1 (6 bases). The CDR3 contains 14 residues. Per germline, CDR1 SEHNR and CDR2 FQNEAQ (reference sequence).

This clone showed up just once. The chain uses TRBV5-5 and TRBJ1-2; unclear D gene. Per germline, CDR1 SGHKS and CDR2 YYEKEE (reference sequence). The CDR3 is made up of 11 amino acids. Trimming removed 5 bases from V and 6 bases from J, with 8 bases in between. CDR3 in amino acids: CASSSSHGYTF. CDR3 DNA: TGTGCCAGCAGTTCCTCTCATGGCTACACCTTC.

The chain has TRBV5-6 and TRBJ1-1, with D perhaps TRBD1 (6 bases). The CDR3 is 14 amino acids. Trimming left V 4 bases short and J 1 base short, with 11 bases between. Germline loops: CDR1 SGHDT, CDR2 YYEEEE. CDR3 DNA sequence: TGTGCCAGCAGCAAGGGACACCAGAACACTGAAGCTTTCTTT. It yields the protein CASSKGHQNTEAFF.

The chain carries TRBV28 and TRBJ1-2, with TRBD1 matching 7 bases. CDR3 length: 17 residues. V gave up 3 bases and J gave up 0 bases; unmatched junction bases: 10. Germline lookup yields CDR1 MDHEN and CDR2 SYDVKM. In nucleotides, the CDR3 is TGTGCCAGCAGTTTCCTCGGGACAGCTATTGCTAACTATGGCTACACCTTC. This encodes CASSFLGTAIANYGYTF.

The chain is built from TRBV5-1 and TRBJ2-5; maybe TRBD2 (6 bases). The CDR3 length is 16 residues. V lost 0 bases to trimming and J lost 4 bases, with 16 bases between them. Germline V gene lookup returns CDR1 SGHRS and CDR2 YFSETQ. Here the CDR3 DNA reads TGCGCCAGCAGCTTGGTTTTGGAGGGACCCCTAGAGACCCAGTACTTC. It translates to CASSLVLEGPLETQYF.

About this clone: Other DNA sequences within the sample encode an identical CDR3. V gene TRBV5-6 combines with J gene TRBJ1-1; D may be TRBD1 (5 bases). Deletions cut 0 bases from V and 0 bases from J, with 12 bases between. Germline V gene data show CDR1 as SGHDT and CDR2 as YYEEEE. This CDR3 comprises 16 residues. CDR3 protein: CASSLALGQMNTEAFF. As DNA, the CDR3 is TGTGCCAGCAGCTTGGCCCTGGGGCAAATGAACACTGAAGCTTTCTTT.

This clone was seen only a few times. This rearrangement joins TRBV7-2 to TRBJ1-2, with TRBD1 matching 10 bases. The CDR3 contains 16 residues. Trimming removed 1 base from V and 6 bases from J; junction bases left unmatched: 8. Germline-derived CDR1 and CDR2 are SGHTA and FQGNSA. The CDR3 DNA reads as TGTGCCAGCAGCTTAGTCTATGGGACAGGGGTAGATGGCTACACCTTC. Translation gives CASSLVYGTGVDGYTF.